The rows below give T cell receptor beta chains drawn from one sample of a study of tumor and adjacent non-tumor tissue in lung cancer. TCRdb reprocessed the multiplex PCR reads with MiXCR, giving one entry per CDR3 protein. The top ten clones hold roughly a fifth of a sample with 55,000 to 75,000 distinct CDR3 sequences, just under 60% of them seen once. The source material was lung tumor tissue. The receptors shown here come from a man in his fifties or sixties with non-small cell lung cancer. Both conserved end residues are part of each CDR3. D genes are given only for firm matches. Expanded clones are given a class, and other clones once, few, many or no size at all.

D gene	V gene	J gene	clone size	CDR3 DNA	CDR3 protein
-	TRBV29-1	TRBJ2-7	-	TGCAGCGTTGATCAGGTGGGGGCGACAGGCCTCTCCTACGAGCAGTATTTC	CSVDQVGATGLSYEQYF
-	TRBV7-8	TRBJ2-7	many	TGTGCCAGCAGCCCCCAAGACATGACCTACGAGCAGTACTTC	CASSPQDMTYEQYF
TRBD2	TRBV11-3	TRBJ2-3	-	TGTGCCAGTAGCTTAGGACTAGCGGGGAGCGAAGATACGCAGTATTTT	CASSLGLAGSEDTQYF
-	TRBV4-1	TRBJ2-5	-	TGCGCCAGCAGCGCCCGGGGAAGTACAGAGACCCAGTGCTTC	CASSARGSTETQCF
TRBD1	TRBV20-1	TRBJ2-7	-	TGCAGTGCTTCGGGACAGTACTACGAGCAGTACTTC	CSASGQYYEQYF
TRBD2	TRBV7-9	TRBJ2-3	-	TGTGCCAGCAGCCCAGTAGCGGGAGGTCGAGCAGATACTCAGTATTTT	CASSPVAGGRADTQYF
-	TRBV6-4	TRBJ2-6	few	TGTGCCAGCAGTGCTGGGCCTGGGGCCAACGTCCTGACTTTC	CASSAGPGANVLTF
-	TRBV28	TRBJ2-7	-	TGTGCCAGCACCTCCGCGGGTCCCTACGAGCGGTACTTC	CASTSAGPYERYF
TRBD2	TRBV11-3	TRBJ2-3	-	TGTGCCAACAGCCAAGGGACTAGCGGTGGTATCGCAGATACGCAATATTTT	CANSQGTSGGIADTQYF
TRBD1	TRBV5-6	TRBJ1-5	-	TGTGCCAGCAGCTGGGGACAGGGGGCAGTGAACAGCAATCAGCCCCAGCATTTT	CASSWGQGAVNSNQPQHF
-	TRBV5-1	TRBJ2-1	-	TGCGCCAGCAGCCCCGTCCGCGGAATCAATGAGCAGTTCTTC	CASSPVRGINEQFF
TRBD1	TRBV30	TRBJ2-4	many	TGTGCCTGGGGACCGGGACAGGGGAAAAACATTCAGTACTTC	CAWGPGQGKNIQYF
-	TRBV6-1	TRBJ1-5	-	TGTACCAGCAGTGAAAACTCCAGGGACAATCAGCCCCAGCATTTT	CTSSENSRDNQPQHF
-	TRBV6-1	TRBJ2-7	-	TGTGCCAGCAGTGGGACTACCAGGGGGAAGTACGTGCAGTACTTC	CASSGTTRGKYVQYF
-	TRBV11-3	TRBJ2-1	medium-sized	TGTGCCAGCAGCTTTGGACCTGAAGGGGGCAATGAGCAGTTCTTC	CASSFGPEGGNEQFF
TRBD1	TRBV11-2	TRBJ2-7	-	TGTGCCAGCAACAGGGGGGTCTCCTACGAGCAGTACTTC	CASNRGVSYEQYF
-	TRBV6-1	TRBJ2-2	-	TGTGCCAGCACTCGGGGGTCTAGCTGGGACACCGGGGAGCTGTTTTTT	CASTRGSSWDTGELFF
TRBD1	TRBV6-5	TRBJ1-1	many	TGTGCCAGCAGCCCCGGGACAGGGAACACTGAAGCTTTCTTT	CASSPGTGNTEAFF
TRBD2	TRBV29-1	TRBJ2-1	once	TGCAGCGTGACTAGCGGTTTTTCTTACAATGAGCAGTTCTTC	CSVTSGFSYNEQFF
-	TRBV20-1	TRBJ2-5	-	TGCAGTGCTAGAGTGGGGGGAGGACTAGAGACCCAGTACTTC	CSARVGGGLETQYF
TRBD2	TRBV5-1	TRBJ2-5	-	TGCGCCAGCAGCCATGGGACTAGCGTGTCCCAAGAGATCCAGTACTTC	CASSHGTSVSQEIQYF
TRBD2	TRBV11-3	TRBJ2-3	-	TGTGCCAGCGGCGCCGGAACTAGCGGCACGGATACGCAGTATTTT	CASGAGTSGTDTQYF
-	TRBV29-1	TRBJ2-7	-	TGCAGCGTTGCGGAACATGGAGATAACGAGCAGTGCTTC	CSVAEHGDNEQCF
-	TRBV6-6	TRBJ1-4	few	TGTGCCAGCAGGCCGAGGGCCGCTAATGAAAAACTGTCTTTT	CASRPRAANEKLSF
TRBD2	TRBV6-6	TRBJ2-3	many	TGTGCCAGCAGTTACTCTAGCGGGAAAAATACGCAGTATTTT	CASSYSSGKNTQYF
-	TRBV6-5	TRBJ2-7	-	TGTGCCAGGAGACTCGGGGGGCAGCGACAAACTGAGCAGTACTTC	CARRLGGQRQTEQYF
-	TRBV18	TRBJ1-5	-	TGTGCCAGCCCACCGGAAGGGACGGCCAATCAGCCCCAGCATTTT	CASPPEGTANQPQHF
TRBD1	TRBV11-2	TRBJ1-3	-	TGTGCCAGCAGCTCCCGGGATAGGGGGCACACTAGGGGAAACACCATATATTTT	CASSSRDRGHTRGNTIYF
-	TRBV28	TRBJ2-1	-	TGTGCCAGCATGATGGACAGTTACAATGAGCAGTTCTTC	CASMMDSYNEQFF
-	TRBV5-1	TRBJ2-5	-	TGCGCCAACAGCTTTAACGAAGAGACCCAGTACTTC	CANSFNEETQYF
TRBD1	TRBV20-1	TRBJ2-5	-	TGCAGTGCTAGCGACAGGGGAAAAGAGACCCAGTACTTC	CSASDRGKETQYF
-	TRBV12-5	TRBJ2-6	-	TGTGCTAGTACCTTGGGGGGCTCGGAGAGGAGTTCCAAAGTCCTGACTTTC	CASTLGGSERSSKVLTF
-	TRBV5-4	TRBJ2-1	-	TGTACCAGCAGCTTGGGGGTCCACTCCTACAATGAGCAGTTCTTC	CTSSLGVHSYNEQFF